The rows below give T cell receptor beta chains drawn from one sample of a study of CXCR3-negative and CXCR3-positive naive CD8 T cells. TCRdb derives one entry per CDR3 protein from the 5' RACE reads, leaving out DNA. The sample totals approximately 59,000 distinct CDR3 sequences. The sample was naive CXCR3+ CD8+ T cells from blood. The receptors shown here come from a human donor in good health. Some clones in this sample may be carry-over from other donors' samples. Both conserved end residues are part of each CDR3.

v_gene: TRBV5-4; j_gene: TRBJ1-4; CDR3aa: CASSLEGTRNEKLFF
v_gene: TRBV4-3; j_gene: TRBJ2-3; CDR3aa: CASSRTSTDTQYF
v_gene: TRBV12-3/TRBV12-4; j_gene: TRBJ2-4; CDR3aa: CASSETNRDRGPLAKNIQYF
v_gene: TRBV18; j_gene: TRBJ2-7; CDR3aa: CASSMRDNSYEQYF
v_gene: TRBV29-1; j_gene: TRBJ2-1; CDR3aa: CSVADEGNEQFF
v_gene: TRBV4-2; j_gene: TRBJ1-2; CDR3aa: CASSQDILNYGYTF
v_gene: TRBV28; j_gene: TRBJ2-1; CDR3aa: CASSPRPSSYNEQFF
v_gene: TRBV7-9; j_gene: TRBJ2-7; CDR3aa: CASSLEGPSYEQYF
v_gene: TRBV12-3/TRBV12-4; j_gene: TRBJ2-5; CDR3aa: CASSFQQVEAQYF
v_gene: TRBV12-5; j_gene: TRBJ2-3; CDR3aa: CASGSKGTDTQYF
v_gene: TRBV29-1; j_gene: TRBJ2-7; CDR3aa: CSVELHPYEQYF
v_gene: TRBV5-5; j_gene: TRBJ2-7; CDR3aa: CASSFGPGGGEQYF
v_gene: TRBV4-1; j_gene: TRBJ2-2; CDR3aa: CASSQGARPPRTGELFF
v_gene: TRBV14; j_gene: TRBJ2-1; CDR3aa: CASSPRLAGSYNEQFF
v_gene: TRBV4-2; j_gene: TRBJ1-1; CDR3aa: CASSQPRTGPVGTEAFF
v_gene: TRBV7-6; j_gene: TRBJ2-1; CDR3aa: CASSLDFAYNEQFF
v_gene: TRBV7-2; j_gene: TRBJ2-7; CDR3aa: CASSLGVIGSADSSEQYF
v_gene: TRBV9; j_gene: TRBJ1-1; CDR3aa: CASSADRAGRAEAFF
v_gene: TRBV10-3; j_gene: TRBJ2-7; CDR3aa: CAINPGQSSYEQYF
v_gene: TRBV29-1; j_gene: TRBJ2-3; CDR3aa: CSASGGESDTQYF
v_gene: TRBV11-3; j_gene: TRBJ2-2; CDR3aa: CASSIGLAGGAYTGELFF
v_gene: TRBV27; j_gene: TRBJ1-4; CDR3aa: CASSLTPVNEKLFF
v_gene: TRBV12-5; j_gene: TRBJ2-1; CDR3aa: CASGLPSGTNNEQFF
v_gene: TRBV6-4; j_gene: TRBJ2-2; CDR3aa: CASSSQGQTGELFF
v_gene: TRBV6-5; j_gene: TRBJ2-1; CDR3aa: CASSYGETPSYNEQFF
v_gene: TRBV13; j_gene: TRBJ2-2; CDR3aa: CASSPPGLAGSGELFF
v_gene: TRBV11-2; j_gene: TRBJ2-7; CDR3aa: CASSFFTGASYEQYF
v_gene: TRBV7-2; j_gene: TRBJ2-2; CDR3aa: CASSLGGQVLTGELFF
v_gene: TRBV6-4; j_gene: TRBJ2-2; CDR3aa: CASSGGATGELFF
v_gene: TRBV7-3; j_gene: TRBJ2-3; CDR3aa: CASSLNPLGLSYTDTQYF
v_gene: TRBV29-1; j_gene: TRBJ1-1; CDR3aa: CSVGDLGSTEAFF
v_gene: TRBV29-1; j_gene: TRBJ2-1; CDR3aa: CSVEDSGNEQFF
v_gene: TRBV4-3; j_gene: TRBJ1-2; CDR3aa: CASSQDIGPYGYTF
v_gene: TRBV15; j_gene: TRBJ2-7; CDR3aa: CATSGNSETYEQYF
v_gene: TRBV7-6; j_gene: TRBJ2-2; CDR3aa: CASSQPRQGFTGELFF